This T cell receptor (beta chain) emerged from a study of blood T cell repertoires in COVID-19. On the study more broadly: Collection of acute and convalescent COVID-19 samples took place in the United States, Italy and Spain. PBMCs, B-cell-depleted T cells, or T cells provided the cDNA or gDNA that made up the material.

Source study methods: Reference gene primer amplification yielded estimated nucleated cell counts. The repertoire was sequenced with immunoSEQ multiplex PCR; TCRdb's copy has only in-frame clones and lacks some. V and J calls plus clone size are reproduced from that table; the DNA served to infer D and trimming. The sample has roughly 310,000 clones; roughly 90% are singletons. The CDR3 covers 15 residues. Germline-derived CDR1 and CDR2 are SGHRS and YFSETQ. V lost 0 bases and J 1 base, leaving 10 bases between the germline ends. Sequenced sample: peripheral blood. The chain joins TRBV5-1 to TRBJ1-1, with D tentatively TRBD1 (5 bases). This sequence was found in a woman aged 45-65 years with active or convalescent COVID-19. This CDR3 reads CASSLGFGQNTEAFF. CDR3 nucleotide sequence: TGCGCCAGCAGCTTGGGGTTCGGACAGAACACTGAAGCTTTCTTT.